This T cell receptor beta chain was recorded in a study of post-analysis software for immune sequencing data. Study-level results: Relative to controls, patients had 4 or 5 TRBV segments at higher frequency, with TRBV5-6, TRBV5-1 and TRBV20-1 among these.

Every TCR beta cDNA library bore unique molecular identifiers. Using its own MiXCR run on the PCR reads, TCRdb lists one record per CDR3 protein. This table holds roughly 800,000 distinct CDR3 sequences, 53% found once. This CDR3 is built from 13 residues. Germline loops: CDR1 SQVTM, CDR2 ANQGSEA. V lost 8 bases, J lost 2 bases, and 5 bases stayed unmatched. About this clonotype itself: What it binds is not known.

This TCR derives from a girl between 5 and 17 years old with multiple sclerosis. Source material: blood. The chain recombines TRBV29-1 with TRBJ2-1, with TRBD1 matching 8 bases. The CDR3 nucleotides read TGCAGCACCAGGACAGGGACCTACAATGAGCAGTTCTTC. Residues: CSTRTGTYNEQFF.